This entry describes one TCR beta chain. Looked up from germline, CDR1 is MDHEN and CDR2 is SYDVKM. The CDR3 runs to 18 residues. Trimming took 7 bases from V and 2 from J; bases not matched to a gene: 15. Clones were sequenced by immunoSEQ multiplex PCR, and TCRdb holds only the in-frame ones, with some missing. The sample consists of hundreds of thousands of clones, around nine tenths of them appearing once. The sample is drawn from a study of shared T cell receptors in the human thymus. These same data were also listed under a study on human thymus T cells. That study adds: Congenital heart defects were the reason for the corrective surgery that the donors, healthy Finnish infants, were having. Corrective heart surgery yielded resections, and these provided the thymus tissue. Among thymic and blood repertoires, usage of V and J genes appeared biased. Unrelated individuals were reported by related research to share highly overlapping thymic repertoires.

The sample was thymocytes. The clonotype originates from a boy under two years old with a congenital heart defect. The J gene is TRBJ2-2, the V gene TRBV28; TRBD2 matches at 8 bases. CDR3 DNA: TGTGCCAGCAATGAACATCTACGGGAGGGGTCAAACACCGGGGAGCTGTTTTTT. Its translation is CASNEHLREGSNTGELFF.